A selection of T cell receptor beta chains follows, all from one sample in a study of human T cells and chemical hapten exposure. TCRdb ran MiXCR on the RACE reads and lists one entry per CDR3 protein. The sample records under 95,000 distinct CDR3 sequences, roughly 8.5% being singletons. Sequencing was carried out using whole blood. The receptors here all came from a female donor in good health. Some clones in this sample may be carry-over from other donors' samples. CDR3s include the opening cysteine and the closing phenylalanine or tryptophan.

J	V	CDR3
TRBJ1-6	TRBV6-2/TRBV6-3	CASSTGTGEYSPLHF
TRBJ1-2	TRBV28	CASSVKQTIYGYTF
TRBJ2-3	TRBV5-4	CASSLGGRRADTQYF
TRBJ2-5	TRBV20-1	CSARDLETQYF
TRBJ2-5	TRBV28	CASSLTPGTGGETQYF
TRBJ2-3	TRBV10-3	CAIRTGGTDTQYF
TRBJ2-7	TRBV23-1	CASSQCSGVEDEQYF
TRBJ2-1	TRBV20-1	CSIGGTSGRAMDNEQFF
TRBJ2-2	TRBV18	CASSPQKNTGELFF
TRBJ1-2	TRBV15	CATSRARRDYGYTF
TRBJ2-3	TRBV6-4	CASSDSVAGDTDTQYF
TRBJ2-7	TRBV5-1	CASSRREGYEQYF
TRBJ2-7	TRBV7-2	CASSRTAGTYEQYF
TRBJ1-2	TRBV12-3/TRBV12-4	CASRLEGQEIYGYTF
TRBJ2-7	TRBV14	CASSPLQDHYEQYF
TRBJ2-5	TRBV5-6	CASSLPILKTQYF
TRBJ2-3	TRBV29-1	CSSRSYTDTQYF
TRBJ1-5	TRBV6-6	CASRPHDLENQPQHF
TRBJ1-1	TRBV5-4	CASSPDGHTEAFF
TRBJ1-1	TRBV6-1	CASRGQGLNTEAFF
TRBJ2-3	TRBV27	CASWTVGDTQYF
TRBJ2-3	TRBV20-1	CSGTRTSADTQYF
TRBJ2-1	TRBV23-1	CASSQLGTIESSSYNEQFF